This T cell receptor (beta chain) was obtained from a study of T cell responses to AZD1222 COVID-19 vaccine. Regarding the study as a whole: A rise in Spike-specific TCR breadth and depth followed two AZD1222 doses. Clonal diversity may have been underestimated in mostly white British donors. Only a handful of AZD1222 recipients were seropositive at baseline.

In the case of this clone: The antigen is not known.

The method was immunoSEQ multiplex PCR; TCRdb's version includes in-frame clones alone and lacks a portion of them. This sample carries 140,000 or so clones, roughly 88% of them seen once, and the ten largest clones take 1.5% to 2.5%. Trimming pared 0 bases from V and 0 bases from J, leaving 4 bases between. This CDR3 is 14 amino acids long. Germline CDR1 and CDR2: SGHNT and YYREEE (reference sequence). Sequenced here: peripheral blood, sampled 28 days after the second AZD1222 dose. The source is an adult who received the AZD1222 COVID-19 vaccine. The chain has TRBV5-4 and TRBJ1-5; D is uncertain. CDR3 in DNA: TGTGCCAGCAGCTTGGCATATAGCAATCAGCCCCAGCATTTT. Its translation is CASSLAYSNQPQHF.